These T cell receptor beta chains were read from a single sample in a study of cytomegalovirus exposure and HLA in healthy donors. Sequencing was performed with immunoSEQ multiplex PCR; in TCRdb, only in-frame clones are kept and a portion is missing. The sample table includes about 170,000 clones. Sequenced input: PBMCs. These receptors all stem from a woman aged 55 to 70 in good health and CMV-seronegative. Each CDR3 is given with its conserved first and last residue. Fields, in order: J gene, D gene, V gene, CDR3 DNA, CDR3 protein. D genes are given only for firm matches.

j_gene: TRBJ1-2; d_gene: .; v_gene: TRBV4-1; CDR3nt: TGCGCCAGCAGCCGGTTGGGGGCGGCCATAGCGGGCTACACCTTC; CDR3aa: CASSRLGAAIAGYTF
j_gene: TRBJ1-1; d_gene: TRBD1; v_gene: TRBV5-1; CDR3nt: TGCGCCAGCAGCTACGGACAGGGAGACGAAGCTTTCTTT; CDR3aa: CASSYGQGDEAFF
j_gene: TRBJ1-5; d_gene: TRBD1; v_gene: TRBV27; CDR3nt: TGTGCCAGCAGTTTATCCACAGGGGAGGTTGTTCAGCCCCAGCATTTT; CDR3aa: CASSLSTGEVVQPQHF
j_gene: TRBJ1-1; d_gene: TRBD1; v_gene: TRBV6-5; CDR3nt: TGTGCCAGCAGTACCCGACAGGGGGTGGGGACTGAAGCTTTCTTT; CDR3aa: CASSTRQGVGTEAFF
j_gene: TRBJ2-3; d_gene: TRBD2; v_gene: TRBV7-3; CDR3nt: TGTGCCAGCAGCTGGGGGGGTAGCACAGATACGCAGTATTTT; CDR3aa: CASSWGGSTDTQYF
j_gene: TRBJ1-2; d_gene: TRBD1; v_gene: TRBV6-6; CDR3nt: TGTGCCAGCAGGGAACAGGGGGCAGGCTATGGCTACACCTTC; CDR3aa: CASREQGAGYGYTF
j_gene: TRBJ1-1; d_gene: .; v_gene: TRBV9; CDR3nt: TGTGCCAGCAGCGTAGGCAGTCCCCAACGGAACACTGAAGCTTTCTTT; CDR3aa: CASSVGSPQRNTEAFF
j_gene: TRBJ1-5; d_gene: .; v_gene: TRBV19; CDR3nt: TGTGCCAGTAGTATAGATCTATCAGGGTTGTCACAGCCCCAGCATTTT; CDR3aa: CASSIDLSGLSQPQHF
j_gene: TRBJ1-5; d_gene: .; v_gene: TRBV4-2; CDR3nt: TGTGCCAGCAGCCAAGCCAGGATGAATCAGCCCCAGCATTTT; CDR3aa: CASSQARMNQPQHF
j_gene: TRBJ2-2; d_gene: TRBD1; v_gene: TRBV14; CDR3nt: TGTGCCAGCAGCTATCGCAGGGGGCGCAGGGACACCGGGGAGCTGTTTTTT; CDR3aa: CASSYRRGRRDTGELFF
j_gene: TRBJ1-1; d_gene: TRBD1; v_gene: TRBV11-3; CDR3nt: TGTGCCAGCAGCACCTCCGGGACAGAAACTGAAGCTTTCTTT; CDR3aa: CASSTSGTETEAFF
j_gene: TRBJ1-2; d_gene: .; v_gene: TRBV7-2; CDR3nt: TGTGCCAGCAGCCAACAGGGAAAATATCACTATGGCTACACCTTC; CDR3aa: CASSQQGKYHYGYTF
j_gene: TRBJ2-5; d_gene: TRBD1; v_gene: TRBV4-1; CDR3nt: TGCGCCAGCAGCCAAGTTGGGACAGGCCAAGAGACCCAGTACTTC; CDR3aa: CASSQVGTGQETQYF
j_gene: TRBJ1-4; d_gene: .; v_gene: TRBV4-3; CDR3nt: TGCGCCAGCAGCCAAGATCTAGGAGAGAATGAAAAACTGTTTTTT; CDR3aa: CASSQDLGENEKLFF
j_gene: TRBJ1-1; d_gene: .; v_gene: TRBV5-5; CDR3nt: TGTGCCAGCAGCCCTCAACTTAAGAACACTGAAGCTTTCTTT; CDR3aa: CASSPQLKNTEAFF
j_gene: TRBJ2-3; d_gene: .; v_gene: TRBV27; CDR3nt: TGTGCCAGCAGTTTACGAGCGGAGGCAGATACGCAGTATTTT; CDR3aa: CASSLRAEADTQYF
j_gene: TRBJ1-4; d_gene: .; v_gene: TRBV5-1; CDR3nt: TGCGCCAGCAGCTACATGGGGGGGAACGGGGAAAAACTGTTTTTT; CDR3aa: CASSYMGGNGEKLFF
j_gene: TRBJ2-7; d_gene: TRBD2; v_gene: TRBV27; CDR3nt: TGTGCCAGCAGTCCAGCGGGGGGCAGAATACTATACGAGCAGTACTTC; CDR3aa: CASSPAGGRILYEQYF
j_gene: TRBJ1-2; d_gene: TRBD1; v_gene: TRBV6-1; CDR3nt: TGTGCCAGCAGGGAGACAGGGGTTAACTATGGCTACACCTTC; CDR3aa: CASRETGVNYGYTF
j_gene: TRBJ1-1; d_gene: .; v_gene: TRBV5-4; CDR3nt: TGTGCCAGCAGCTTGGGTGACTCCGGAATGAACACTGAAGCTTTCTTT; CDR3aa: CASSLGDSGMNTEAFF
j_gene: TRBJ2-7; d_gene: TRBD2; v_gene: TRBV27; CDR3nt: TGTGCCAGCAGTTGGGGTGGTGGGCTAGCGGGAGGCTACGAGCAGTACTTC; CDR3aa: CASSWGGGLAGGYEQYF
j_gene: TRBJ1-1; d_gene: .; v_gene: TRBV6-5; CDR3nt: TGTGCCAGCAGTTACTCGAGCGCCACGAACACTGAAGCTTTCTTT; CDR3aa: CASSYSSATNTEAFF
j_gene: TRBJ2-3; d_gene: .; v_gene: TRBV2; CDR3nt: TGTGCCAGCAGTGAAATGAGCGGACCCACAGATACGCAGTATTTT; CDR3aa: CASSEMSGPTDTQYF
j_gene: TRBJ2-5; d_gene: .; v_gene: TRBV20-1; CDR3nt: TGCATGACAGTTTGGGGAGAGACCCAGTACTTC; CDR3aa: CMTVWGETQYF
j_gene: TRBJ2-1; d_gene: TRBD1; v_gene: TRBV6-6; CDR3nt: TGTGCCAGCAGTTCTCTAGGGACAGGGAAGGAGTTCTTC; CDR3aa: CASSSLGTGKEFF
j_gene: TRBJ2-5; d_gene: .; v_gene: TRBV5-4; CDR3nt: TGTGCCAGCAGCTTAACGGGACAAGAAGAGACCCAGTACTTC; CDR3aa: CASSLTGQEETQYF
j_gene: TRBJ2-7; d_gene: TRBD2; v_gene: TRBV7-9; CDR3nt: TGTGCCAGCAGCTTCGCGGGAGCCCCTGGGCAGTACTTC; CDR3aa: CASSFAGAPGQYF
j_gene: TRBJ1-4; d_gene: .; v_gene: TRBV5-1; CDR3nt: TGCGCCAGCAGCGCGATGTCGGGGGGGAATGAAAAACTGTTTTTT; CDR3aa: CASSAMSGGNEKLFF
j_gene: TRBJ2-7; d_gene: TRBD1; v_gene: TRBV27; CDR3nt: TGTGCCAGCAGTTTAATCAGACAGGGGGCTAACGAGCAGTACTTC; CDR3aa: CASSLIRQGANEQYF
j_gene: TRBJ1-6; d_gene: TRBD1; v_gene: TRBV7-9; CDR3nt: TGTGCCAGCAGCGGACAGGGGGCAAATTCACCCCTCCACTTT; CDR3aa: CASSGQGANSPLHF
j_gene: TRBJ1-1; d_gene: .; v_gene: TRBV5-4; CDR3nt: TGTGCCAGCAGCTTCAGACAGGCGCGCACTGAAGCTTTCTTT; CDR3aa: CASSFRQARTEAFF
j_gene: TRBJ1-4; d_gene: TRBD1; v_gene: TRBV7-2; CDR3nt: TGTGCCAGCAGTATGAACCGGGACAGTGAAAAACTGTTTTTT; CDR3aa: CASSMNRDSEKLFF
j_gene: TRBJ1-1; d_gene: .; v_gene: TRBV5-1; CDR3nt: TGCGCCAGCAGCTTGGCCCAGGAGGAATATCCCACTGAAGCTTTCTTT; CDR3aa: CASSLAQEEYPTEAFF
j_gene: TRBJ2-1; d_gene: TRBD1; v_gene: TRBV6-5; CDR3nt: TGTGCCAGCAGCCGACAGGGTCTCTACAATGAGCAGTTCTTC; CDR3aa: CASSRQGLYNEQFF
j_gene: TRBJ2-1; d_gene: TRBD1; v_gene: TRBV2; CDR3nt: TGTGCCAGCAGTGGACAGGGGGCTAATGAGCAGTTCTTC; CDR3aa: CASSGQGANEQFF
j_gene: TRBJ1-1; d_gene: .; v_gene: TRBV6-4; CDR3nt: TGTGCCAGCAGTGTCGAGGGTAACACTGAAGCTTTCTTT; CDR3aa: CASSVEGNTEAFF
j_gene: TRBJ2-7; d_gene: TRBD1; v_gene: TRBV5-8; CDR3nt: TGTGCCAGCAGCCCCCGGGACAGTCCCTACGAGCAGTACTTC; CDR3aa: CASSPRDSPYEQYF
j_gene: TRBJ1-2; d_gene: .; v_gene: TRBV7-9; CDR3nt: TGTGCCAGCAGCTTAGCGGGGGGAGACTATGGCTACACCTTC; CDR3aa: CASSLAGGDYGYTF
j_gene: TRBJ2-1; d_gene: TRBD2; v_gene: TRBV11-2; CDR3nt: TGTGCCAGCAGCCGACTAGCGGGACTCTACAATGAGCAGTTCTTC; CDR3aa: CASSRLAGLYNEQFF
j_gene: TRBJ2-3; d_gene: TRBD1; v_gene: TRBV2; CDR3nt: TGTGCCAGCAGTCCCAGGGGGCGCGGCACAGATACGCAGTATTTT; CDR3aa: CASSPRGRGTDTQYF
j_gene: TRBJ1-3; d_gene: .; v_gene: TRBV4-1; CDR3nt: TGCGCCAGCAGCCAAACAGGGTTCTCTGGAAACACCATATATTTT; CDR3aa: CASSQTGFSGNTIYF
j_gene: TRBJ2-5; d_gene: TRBD2; v_gene: TRBV11-3; CDR3nt: TGTGCCAGCAGTTCTAGCGGGAGGTTCCAAGAGACCCAGTACTTC; CDR3aa: CASSSSGRFQETQYF
j_gene: TRBJ2-1; d_gene: .; v_gene: TRBV6-4; CDR3nt: TGTGCCAGCAGTGAAACGGGTCAATACAATGAGCAGTTCTTC; CDR3aa: CASSETGQYNEQFF
j_gene: TRBJ1-4; d_gene: TRBD1; v_gene: TRBV9; CDR3nt: TGTGCCAGCACCCACCTCAACAGGGGAAAGGATGAAAAACTGTTTTTT; CDR3aa: CASTHLNRGKDEKLFF
j_gene: TRBJ2-7; d_gene: .; v_gene: TRBV15; CDR3nt: TGTGCCACCAGCGGTTTAAGAGGATACGAGCAGTACTTC; CDR3aa: CATSGLRGYEQYF
j_gene: TRBJ2-7; d_gene: .; v_gene: TRBV7-9; CDR3nt: TGTGCCAGCAGCCCAAACTCGGGCGAGCAGTACTTC; CDR3aa: CASSPNSGEQYF
j_gene: TRBJ2-5; d_gene: .; v_gene: TRBV5-1; CDR3nt: TGCGCCAGCAGCTTGGACTCGGAGACCCAGTACTTC; CDR3aa: CASSLDSETQYF
j_gene: TRBJ1-2; d_gene: TRBD1; v_gene: TRBV10-2; CDR3nt: TGCGCCAGCAGTGAAGTATCCGGCCAGGGGGACACCTATGGCTACACCTTC; CDR3aa: CASSEVSGQGDTYGYTF
j_gene: TRBJ2-2; d_gene: TRBD2; v_gene: TRBV27; CDR3nt: TGTGCCAGCAGTTTTGGACTAGCGGGAGGGTTCGGCTCCGGGGAGCTGTTTTTT; CDR3aa: CASSFGLAGGFGSGELFF
j_gene: TRBJ1-2; d_gene: .; v_gene: TRBV6-1; CDR3nt: TGTGCCAGCACGGGAGGGCAGGGTGGGTATGGCTACACCTTC; CDR3aa: CASTGGQGGYGYTF